The T cell receptor beta chain described here comes from a study of shared clonotypes between healthy human individuals. General study results and limits: Among several donors, approximately 5% of naive CD4 clonotypes were found in common. On the whole, naive subsets had larger estimated richness than memory subsets had.

Regarding this clone: What it recognizes is unknown.

The study enrolled healthy HIV-negative adults without recent acute infections or vaccinations as donors. V lost 5 bases to trimming and J lost 1 base, with 12 bases between them. CDR3 length: 14 residues. Germline CDR1 reads SGHTS; CDR2 reads YDEGEE. Sorted subsets were amplified in replicate PCRs using 200 to 250 ng DNA, 25,000 to 30,000 T cell genomes. TCRdb's copy holds only in-frame clones and misses some; the assay was immunoSEQ multiplex PCR. The table shows around 1.6 million clones, with 95% to 99% occurring only once. The chain recombines TRBV5-8 with TRBJ1-1; no firm D call. Specimen: naive CD4+ T cells sorted from blood. Subset defined: CD45RA+ positively selected. The source of this sequence is a man aged 30 to 39 in good health. CDR3 sequence (DNA): TGTGCCAGCAGGACCGGGCCGAAGAACACTGAAGCTTTCTTT. Translating gives CASRTGPKNTEAFF.